Presented here are 15 T cell receptor beta chains from one specimen sequenced in a study of CD8 T cells in Susac syndrome. Reverse transcription of roughly 0.5 to 1 ug RNA used random hexamers. TCRdb used MiXCR to reprocess the immunoSEQ multiplex PCR reads, holding one entry per CDR3 protein. The table records 200,000 or so distinct CDR3 sequences, 80% to 95% of them present only once. Sequencing was carried out using CD8+ T cells from PBMCs. The receptors come from a human donor with multiple sclerosis.

As DNA, the CDR3 is TGTGCCAGCAGTTACTCTAGTCATTCACCCCTCCACTTT. Its translation: CASSYSSHSPLHF. This rearrangement joins TRBV6-5 to TRBJ1-6, with D uncertain. Looked up from germline, CDR1 is MNHEY and CDR2 is SVGAGI. This CDR3 comprises 13 residues. V was pared by 0 bases and J by 8 bases, with 5 bases between.

The CDR3 sequence: CSASEGDQPQHF. For the CDR3, the DNA is TGCAGTGCTAGTGAGGGGGATCAGCCCCAGCATTTT. This chain connects TRBV20-1 to TRBJ1-5; D might be TRBD1 (6 bases). This CDR3 region has 12 residues. Germline V gene data show CDR1 as DFQATT and CDR2 as SNEGSKA (reference sequence). V shed 3 bases and J shed 5 bases, with 8 bases lying between them.

The rearrangement links TRBV5-4 to TRBJ1-2; D ambiguous. The V gene lost 1 base and the J gene lost 5 bases, with 15 bases spanning the gap. CDR3 length equals 15 residues. Germline V gene data show CDR1 as SGHNT and CDR2 as YYREEE (reference sequence). CDR3 region: CASSLSWVIGYGYTF. CDR3 bases: TGTGCCAGCAGCTTGTCTTGGGTCATTGGATATGGCTACACCTTC.

This chain uses TRBV4-1 with TRBJ2-7, with 9 bases fitting TRBD1. CDR1 and CDR2 from the germline V gene are MGHRA and YSYEKL. The length of the CDR3 is 18 residues. The trim removed 1 base at V and 0 bases at J, leaving 10 bases unmatched. The CDR3 region is CASSQGPGTGPFSYEQYF. The CDR3 DNA sequence: TGCGCCAGCAGCCAAGGTCCCGGGACAGGGCCCTTCTCCTACGAGCAGTACTTC.

This clonotype was recorded only once. The CDR3 carries no conserved terminal phenylalanine or tryptophan, so it likely arises from a read error. V is TRBV25-1 and J is TRBJ1-1, with D unresolved. V dropped 2 bases and J dropped 3 bases, with 10 bases sitting between them. Germline CDR1 reads MGHDK; CDR2 reads SYGVNS. This CDR3 contains 14 residues. The CDR3 nucleotides are TGTGCCAGCAGTGAAGGGTACTCCCACACTGAAGCTTTCCTT. Its protein product is CASSEGYSHTEAFL.

The rearrangement links TRBV6-5 to TRBJ2-5, with 10 positions matching TRBD1. J gave up 4 bases and V 5 bases, and 4 bases lay outside the gene matches. Germline lookup yields CDR1 MNHEY and CDR2 SVGAGI. The CDR3 runs 14 residues. The DNA of the CDR3 is TGTGCCAGCAGTCCGGGACAGGGGAGAGAGACCCAGTACTTC. Translated: CASSPGQGRETQYF.

The chain couples TRBV7-8 to TRBJ1-4; 8 bases agree with TRBD1. V shed 1 base and J 7 bases; nucleotides not matched to a gene: 8. Per germline, CDR1 SGHVS and CDR2 FQNEAQ. CDR3 length: 16 amino acids. This CDR3 is CASSLGWTGRGEKLFF. CDR3 in DNA: TGTGCCAGCAGCTTAGGGTGGACAGGGCGAGGTGAAAAACTGTTTTTT.

This chain links TRBV7-8 with TRBJ1-1, with D possibly being TRBD1 (6 bases). V was trimmed by 8 bases and J by 6 bases, leaving 16 bases between them. This CDR3 region has 13 residues. Germline V CDR1 and CDR2: SGHVS, FQNEAQ. CDR3 DNA: TGTGCCAGCGGGACACACAATCTGGCTGAAGCTTTCTTT. Its protein product is CASGTHNLAEAFF.

In its sample, this clonotype was seen a few times. The junction does not match germline at one end; this may be a read error. The gene calls are TRBV7-8 and TRBJ2-7; D gene ambiguous. CDR3 length: 14 residues. Per germline, CDR1 SGHVS and CDR2 FQNEAQ. For the CDR3, the DNA is TGTGCCAGCAGTTTAGATCCCTCCTCCTACGAGCAGTACTTC. Translating it yields CASSLDPSSYEQYF.

The chain couples TRBV27 to TRBJ2-7, with D perhaps matching TRBD2 (6 bases). Per the germline V gene, CDR1 is MNHEY and CDR2 is SMNVEV (reference sequence). Trimming left V 5 bases short and J 5 bases short, with 19 bases between. This CDR3 spans 15 amino acids. The CDR3 region is CASSAGPWAPNEQYF. DNA of the CDR3: TGTGCCAGCAGTGCGGGACCTTGGGCGCCCAACGAGCAGTACTTC.

A few counts support this clonotype. The J gene is TRBJ2-7, the V gene TRBV14, with a possible D match to TRBD1 (6 bases). The ends were cut back, 1 base at V and 4 bases at J, with 8 bases in the middle. CDR3 size: 13 residues. Germline CDR1 is SGHDN and CDR2 is FVKESK. Here the CDR3 DNA reads TGTGCCAGCAGCCAAGGGACAGTTTACGAGCAGTACTTC. Protein: CASSQGTVYEQYF.

The CDR3: CASSLGGGSGANVLTF. The DNA of the CDR3 is TGTGCCAGCAGTCTCGGAGGTGGGTCTGGGGCCAACGTCCTGACTTTC. The chain employs TRBV13 and TRBJ2-6; weak D call: TRBD2 (5 bases). Trimming cost V 6 bases and J 1 base, with 13 bases left between them. The CDR3 extends over 16 amino acids. Germline V lookup: CDR1 PRHDT, CDR2 FYEKMQ (reference sequence).

The chain carries TRBV5-1 and TRBJ2-1; no firm D call. The V and J ends lost 4 bases and 7 bases respectively, with 21 bases between them. Per germline, CDR1 SGHRS and CDR2 YFSETQ. This CDR3 contains 16 residues. CDR3 in amino acids: CASSNDWRPVGNEQFF. The CDR3 coding sequence is TGCGCCAGCAGCAACGATTGGCGGCCGGTGGGGAATGAGCAGTTCTTC.

This rearrangement joins TRBV13 to TRBJ1-4; 7 nucleotides agree with TRBD1. Germline trimming cut 4 bases from V and 2 bases from J; bases unmatched to any gene: 1. From germline, CDR1 is PRHDT and CDR2 FYEKMQ (reference sequence). CDR3 length: 14 amino acids. The chain's CDR3 is CASSSQGTNEKLFF. The CDR3 nucleotides read TGTGCCAGCAGCTCACAGGGGACTAATGAAAAACTGTTTTTT. Supplemented by reference TRBV13 and TRBJ1-4, the full variable domain reads AAGVIQSPRHLIKEKRETATLKCYPIPRHDTVYWYQQGPGQDPQFLISFYEKMQSDKGSIPDRFSAQQFSDYHSELNMSSLELGDSALYFCASSSQGTNEKLFFGSGTQLSVL.

The chain combines TRBV30 with TRBJ2-3; D is unresolved. V lost 4 bases, J lost 4 bases, and 9 bases lay in between. The CDR3 runs 12 residues. Germline CDR1 reads GTSNPN; CDR2 reads SVGIG (reference sequence). The CDR3 loop reads CAWTPRPDTQYF. As DNA, the CDR3 is TGTGCCTGGACCCCTCGACCAGATACGCAGTATTTT.